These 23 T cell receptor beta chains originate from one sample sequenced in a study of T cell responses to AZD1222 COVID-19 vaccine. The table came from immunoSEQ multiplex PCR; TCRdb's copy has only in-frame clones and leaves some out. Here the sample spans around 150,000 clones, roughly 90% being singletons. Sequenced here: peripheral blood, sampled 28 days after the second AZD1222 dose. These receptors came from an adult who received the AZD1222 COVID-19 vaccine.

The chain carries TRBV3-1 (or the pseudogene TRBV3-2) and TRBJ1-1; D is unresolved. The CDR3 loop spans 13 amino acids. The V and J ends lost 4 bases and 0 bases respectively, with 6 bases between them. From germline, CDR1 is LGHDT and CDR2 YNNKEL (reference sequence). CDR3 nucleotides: TGTGCCAGCAGCCGGGTGGTGAACACTGAAGCTTTCTTT. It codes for CASSRVVNTEAFF.

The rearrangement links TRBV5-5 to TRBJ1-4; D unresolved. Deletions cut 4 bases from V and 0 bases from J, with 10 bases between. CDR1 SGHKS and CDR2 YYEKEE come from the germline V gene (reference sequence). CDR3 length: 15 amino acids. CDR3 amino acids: CASSPGVTTNEKLFF. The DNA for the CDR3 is TGTGCCAGCAGCCCGGGAGTCACAACTAATGAAAAACTGTTTTTT.

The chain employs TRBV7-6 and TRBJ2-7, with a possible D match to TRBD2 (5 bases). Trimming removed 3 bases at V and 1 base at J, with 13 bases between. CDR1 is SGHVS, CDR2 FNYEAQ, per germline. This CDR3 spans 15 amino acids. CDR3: CASSFRPDFSYEQYF. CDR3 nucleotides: TGTGCCAGCAGCTTCCGTCCGGACTTTTCCTACGAGCAGTACTTC.

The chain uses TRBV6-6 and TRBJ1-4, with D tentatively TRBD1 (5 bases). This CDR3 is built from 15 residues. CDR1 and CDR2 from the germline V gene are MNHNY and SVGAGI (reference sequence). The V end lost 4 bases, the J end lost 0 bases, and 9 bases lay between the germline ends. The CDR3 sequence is CASSSQVTTNEKLFF. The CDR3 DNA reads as TGTGCCAGCAGTTCACAGGTTACAACTAATGAAAAACTGTTTTTT.

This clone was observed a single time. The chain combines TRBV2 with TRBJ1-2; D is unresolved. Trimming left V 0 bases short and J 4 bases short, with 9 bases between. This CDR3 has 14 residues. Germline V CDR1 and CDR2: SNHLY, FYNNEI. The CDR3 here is CASSEATIAYGYTF. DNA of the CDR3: TGTGCCAGCAGTGAAGCAACTATCGCCTATGGCTACACCTTC.

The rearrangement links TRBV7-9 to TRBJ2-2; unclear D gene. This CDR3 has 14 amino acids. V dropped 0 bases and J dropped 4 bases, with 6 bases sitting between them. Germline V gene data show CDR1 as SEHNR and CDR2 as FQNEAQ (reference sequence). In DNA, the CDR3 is TGTGCCAGCAGCTTAGCAGCAATCACCGGGGAGCTGTTTTTT. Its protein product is CASSLAAITGELFF.

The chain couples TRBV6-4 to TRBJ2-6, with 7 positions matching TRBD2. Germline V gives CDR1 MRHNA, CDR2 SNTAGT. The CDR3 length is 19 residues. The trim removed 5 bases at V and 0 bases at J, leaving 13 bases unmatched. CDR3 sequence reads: CASSPWEGLDISGANVLTF. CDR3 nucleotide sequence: TGTGCCAGCAGTCCTTGGGAGGGGTTAGACATCTCTGGGGCCAACGTCCTGACTTTC.

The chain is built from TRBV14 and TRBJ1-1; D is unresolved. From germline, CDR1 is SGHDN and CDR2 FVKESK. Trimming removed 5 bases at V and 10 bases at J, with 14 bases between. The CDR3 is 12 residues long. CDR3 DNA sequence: TGTGCCAGCAGCGACGGGAGATGGTTAGCTTTCTTT. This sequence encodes CASSDGRWLAFF.

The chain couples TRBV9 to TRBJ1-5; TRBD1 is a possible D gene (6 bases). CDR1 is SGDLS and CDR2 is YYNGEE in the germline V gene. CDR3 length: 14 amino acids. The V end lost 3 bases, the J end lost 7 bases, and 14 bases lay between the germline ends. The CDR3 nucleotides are TGTGCCAGCAGCGCGGGGAGGGGGAACCAGCCCCAGCATTTT. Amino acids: CASSAGRGNQPQHF.

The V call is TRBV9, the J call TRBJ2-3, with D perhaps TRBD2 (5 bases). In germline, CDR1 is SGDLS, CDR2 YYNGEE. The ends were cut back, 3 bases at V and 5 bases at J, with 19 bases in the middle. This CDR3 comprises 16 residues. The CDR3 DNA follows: TGTGCCAGCAGCGACTATACGGGATCTCGGCAAGATACGCAGTATTTT. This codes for CASSDYTGSRQDTQYF.

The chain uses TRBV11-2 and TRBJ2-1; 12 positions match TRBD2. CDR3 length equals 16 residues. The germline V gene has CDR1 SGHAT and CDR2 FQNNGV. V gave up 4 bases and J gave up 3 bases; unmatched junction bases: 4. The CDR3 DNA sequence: TGTGCCAGCAGCTCTCCGGGACTAGCGGGCTACAATGAGCAGTTCTTC. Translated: CASSSPGLAGYNEQFF.

CDR3 in DNA: TGCGCCAGCAGCCGCGGACAGGACCATGGGGAGCTGTTTTTT. Its protein product is CASSRGQDHGELFF. The chain recombines TRBV4-1 with TRBJ2-2, with 7 bases lining up with TRBD1. Germline V gene lookup returns CDR1 MGHRA and CDR2 YSYEKL. The ends lost 4 bases at V and 8 bases at J; junction bases unmatched: 7. The CDR3 runs 14 residues.

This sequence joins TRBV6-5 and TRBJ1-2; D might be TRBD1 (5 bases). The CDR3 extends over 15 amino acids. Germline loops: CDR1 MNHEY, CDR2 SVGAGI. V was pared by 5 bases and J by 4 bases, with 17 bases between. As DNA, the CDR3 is TGTGCCAGCAGTCCGGGAACAGGCGATTTCTATGGCTACACCTTC. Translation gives CASSPGTGDFYGYTF.

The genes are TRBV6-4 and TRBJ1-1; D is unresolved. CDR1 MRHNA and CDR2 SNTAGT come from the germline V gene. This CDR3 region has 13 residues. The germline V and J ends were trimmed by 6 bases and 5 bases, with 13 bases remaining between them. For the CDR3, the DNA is TGTGCCAGCAGCCTGACGGGAGCAACTGAAGCTTTCTTT. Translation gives CASSLTGATEAFF.

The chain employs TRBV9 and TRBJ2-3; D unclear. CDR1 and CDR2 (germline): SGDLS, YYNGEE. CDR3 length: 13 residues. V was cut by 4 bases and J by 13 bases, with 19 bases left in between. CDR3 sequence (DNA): TGTGCCAGCAGCCCACAGACCGGGCCCGGCGAGTATTTT. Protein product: CASSPQTGPGEYF.

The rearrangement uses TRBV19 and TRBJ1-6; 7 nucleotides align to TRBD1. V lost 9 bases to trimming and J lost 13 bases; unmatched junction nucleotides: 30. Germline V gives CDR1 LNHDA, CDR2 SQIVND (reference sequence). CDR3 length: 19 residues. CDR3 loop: CASHRGGLSNGVTLVPLHF. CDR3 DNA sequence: TGTGCCAGCCATCGAGGGGGCCTCTCGAACGGGGTCACGTTAGTGCCCCTCCACTTT.

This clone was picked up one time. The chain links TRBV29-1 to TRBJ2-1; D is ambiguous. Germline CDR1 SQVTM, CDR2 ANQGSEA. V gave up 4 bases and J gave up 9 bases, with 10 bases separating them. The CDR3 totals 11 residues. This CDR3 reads CSVGSFVEQFF. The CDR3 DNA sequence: TGCAGCGTTGGGTCGTTTGTTGAGCAGTTCTTC.

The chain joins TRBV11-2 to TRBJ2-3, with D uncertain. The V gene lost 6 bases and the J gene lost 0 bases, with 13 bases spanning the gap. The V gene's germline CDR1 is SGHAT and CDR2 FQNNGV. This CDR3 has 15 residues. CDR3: CASREWVASTDTQYF. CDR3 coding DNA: TGTGCCAGCAGGGAGTGGGTAGCTAGCACAGATACGCAGTATTTT.

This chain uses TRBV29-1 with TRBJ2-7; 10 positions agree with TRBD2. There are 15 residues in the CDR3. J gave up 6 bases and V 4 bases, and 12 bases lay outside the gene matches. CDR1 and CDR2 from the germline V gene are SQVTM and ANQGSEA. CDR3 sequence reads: CSVALRLAGDGEQYF. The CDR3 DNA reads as TGCAGCGTTGCCCTCCGCCTAGCGGGAGATGGCGAGCAGTACTTC.

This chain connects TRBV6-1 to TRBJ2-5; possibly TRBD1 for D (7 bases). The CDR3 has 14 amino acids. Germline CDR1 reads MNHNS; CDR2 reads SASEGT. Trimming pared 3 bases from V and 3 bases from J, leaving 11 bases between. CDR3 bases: TGTGCCAGCAGTGAGACCAGGGGGGAAGAGACCCAGTACTTC. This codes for CASSETRGEETQYF.

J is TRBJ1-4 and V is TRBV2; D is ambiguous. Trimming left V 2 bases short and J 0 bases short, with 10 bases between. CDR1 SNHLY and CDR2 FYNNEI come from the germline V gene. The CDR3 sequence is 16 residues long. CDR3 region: CASSETRTATNEKLFF. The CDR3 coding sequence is TGTGCCAGCAGTGAAACCAGGACTGCAACTAATGAAAAACTGTTTTTT.

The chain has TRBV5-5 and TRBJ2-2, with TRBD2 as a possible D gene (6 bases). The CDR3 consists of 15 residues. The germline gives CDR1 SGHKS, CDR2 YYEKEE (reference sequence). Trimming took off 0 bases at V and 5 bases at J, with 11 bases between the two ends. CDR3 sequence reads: CASSLVTSSTGELFF. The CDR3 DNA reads TGTGCCAGCAGCTTGGTCACTAGCAGTACCGGGGAGCTGTTTTTT.

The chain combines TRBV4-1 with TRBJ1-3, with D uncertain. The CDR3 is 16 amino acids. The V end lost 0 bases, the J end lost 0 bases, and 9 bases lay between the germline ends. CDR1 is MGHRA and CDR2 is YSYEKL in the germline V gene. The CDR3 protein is CASSQEPGNSGNTIYF. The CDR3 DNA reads TGCGCCAGCAGCCAAGAACCGGGCAACTCTGGAAACACCATATATTTT.